This TCR beta chain was captured by sequencing in a study of regulatory T cells in long-lasting Graves disease. Study-wide findings and caveats: There were preferences for TRBV28, TRBJ1-2 and TRBJ2-5 in persistent disease.

This clonotype was recorded many times. As yet, its antigen is unknown. Arm-PCR with iRepertoire HTBI primers amplified the CDR3 regions for these TCR beta libraries. TCRdb fed the multiplex PCR reads into MiXCR, producing one record per CDR3 protein. Counted here are fewer than 450,000 distinct CDR3 sequences, 15% occurring once; the ten biggest clones make up approximately 7.6%. This sample's time point: newly diagnosed GD, antithyroid drugs for less than 3 months. RNA isolated from PBMCs was used to make the TCR library. Into tubes containing EDTA, about 9 milliliters of peripheral blood were drawn. The J segment lost 4 bases and the V segment lost 1 base, leaving 7 bases of the junction unmatched. CDR3 length: 17 amino acids. Separately, the same data were catalogued under a study of T cells in Graves' hyperthyroidism and ophthalmopathy. Per that study: Thyroid ultrasound, orbital computed tomography, clinical symptoms, and serum thyroxine and TRAb underpinned diagnoses. First-round RT-PCR of the TCR CDR3 relied on the HTBI primer set.

The chain carries TRBV12-3 or TRBV12-4 and TRBJ2-1; 10 bases are shared with TRBD2. The TCR sequence derives from a woman in her forties with Graves disease. The input for sequencing was peripheral blood mononuclear cells (PBMCs), taken at new diagnosis, from a patient treated with antithyroid drugs. CDR3 nucleotide sequence: TGTGCCAGCAGTTTAGGTCTAGCGGGAGTGGATTACAATGAGCAGTTCTTC. This translates into CASSLGLAGVDYNEQFF.